These 13 T cell receptor beta chains originate from one sample sequenced in a study of blood T cells in healthy people across ages. Using a J-beta primer mix together with a sample-barcoded 5' primer, a second PCR was run for roughly 6 to 11 cycles. MiXCR, applied by TCRdb to the 5' RACE reads, yields one record per CDR3 protein. The table shows roughly 1,500,000 distinct CDR3 sequences, with approximately 42% occurring only once. Sequencing used blood. The receptors stem from a woman under 30 in good health.

The V and J genes are TRBV5-1 and TRBJ1-1; perhaps TRBD1 as D (5 bases). The CDR3 sequence is 15 residues long. From germline, CDR1 is SGHRS and CDR2 YFSETQ. Trimming stripped 5 bases from V and 0 bases from J, with 14 bases between. The CDR3 bases are TGCGCCAGCAGACCGCAGGGAGCCTTGAACACTGAAGCTTTCTTT. Its protein product is CASRPQGALNTEAFF.

This clonotype was counted many times. V usage is TRBV7-2 and J usage is TRBJ2-7; the match to TRBD2 covers 10 bases. The V gene's germline CDR1 is SGHTA and CDR2 FQGNSA. This CDR3 is built from 16 residues. V was clipped by 0 bases and J by 6 bases; unmatched bases: 8. The CDR3 DNA reads as TGTGCCAGCAGCTTAGCAGCTAGCGGGAGTTCAGTCGAGCAGTACTTC. Residues: CASSLAASGSSVEQYF. Variable domain in full (rest from reference TRBV7-2 and TRBJ2-7): GAGVSQSPSNKVTEKGKDVELRCDPISGHTALYWYRQSLGQGLEFLIYFQGNSAPDKSGLPSDRFSAERTGGSVSTLTIQRTQQEDSAVYLCASSLAASGSSVEQYFGPGTRLTVT.

This clonotype was seen a single time. This chain connects TRBV4-1 to TRBJ1-4; 7 bases match TRBD1. Germline V gene lookup returns CDR1 MGHRA and CDR2 YSYEKL. The CDR3 spans 15 residues. V dropped 2 bases and J dropped 5; count of bases not matched to a gene: 5. The CDR3 nucleotides read TGCGCCAGCAGCCAATATTGGACAGGCAATGAAAAACTGTTTTTT. Translated: CASSQYWTGNEKLFF.

The chain joins TRBV29-1 to TRBJ2-7; 13 bases agree with TRBD2. This CDR3 is 16 amino acids long. J lost 2 bases, V lost 5 bases, and 9 bases had no gene match. Germline-derived CDR1 and CDR2 are SQVTM and ANQGSEA. The CDR3 is CSVTGLAGATPYEQYF. In nucleotides, the CDR3 is TGCAGCGTTACCGGACTAGCGGGGGCAACCCCCTACGAGCAGTACTTC.

V gene TRBV6-2 or TRBV6-3 combines with J gene TRBJ2-7; maybe TRBD2 (6 bases). Germline-derived CDR1 and CDR2 are MNHEY and SVGEGT. V gave up 1 base and J gave up 2 bases, with 12 bases separating them. The CDR3 consists of 15 residues. CDR3 bases: TGTGCCAGCAGTTACTTTAGCGGCCCCACCTACGAGCAGTACTTC. It encodes CASSYFSGPTYEQYF.

This clonotype has ten or more counts. An end of the junction differs from the germline gene, which may be a read error. The chain's CDR3 is CASSLGFSYNEQFF. The CDR3 DNA sequence: TGTGCCAGCAGTTTAGGATTCTCCTACAATGAGCAGTTCTTC. The chain links TRBV7-2 to TRBJ2-1; D uncertain. Germline V gene data show CDR1 as SGHTA and CDR2 as FQGNSA. The CDR3 extends over 14 amino acids.

The chain employs TRBV15 and TRBJ2-1; D is undetermined. Per the germline V gene, CDR1 is LNHNV and CDR2 is YYDKDF (reference sequence). The CDR3 covers 14 residues. The V end lost 0 bases, the J end lost 4 bases, and 7 bases lay between the germline ends. The DNA of the CDR3 is TGTGCCACCAGCAGAGATCTTGGGTACAATGAGCAGTTCTTC. Translation gives CATSRDLGYNEQFF.

This clonotype was seen more than once but under ten times. The gene calls are TRBV12-3 or TRBV12-4 and TRBJ2-7, with 7 nucleotides matching TRBD2. This CDR3 is 14 amino acids long. V lost 8 bases to trimming and J lost 4 bases; unmatched junction nucleotides: 11. CDR3 sequence reads: CASSGSGGPYEQYF. CDR3 DNA: TGTGCCAGCTCCGGGTCGGGGGGTCCGTACGAGCAGTACTTC.

The chain is built from TRBV28 and TRBJ2-4; 8 bases match TRBD1. This CDR3 comprises 19 residues. Losses at the gene ends were 5 bases for V and 1 base for J; bases not matched to a gene: 16. Germline CDR1 and CDR2: MDHEN and SYDVKM. The DNA for the CDR3 is TGTGCCAGCAGTCTCAGCAGGGGGCTAGGGGGGAAGGCCAAAAACATTCAGTACTTC. Protein product: CASSLSRGLGGKAKNIQYF.

This clonotype came up a few times. The chain uses TRBV20-1 and TRBJ2-3, with 10 bases lining up with TRBD2. Per germline, CDR1 DFQATT and CDR2 SNEGSKA (reference sequence). The CDR3 runs 16 residues. Unmatched junction bases numbered 10, after V lost 4 bases and J lost 3 bases. CDR3 nucleotide sequence: TGCAGTGCTACGTTAGCGGGAGGCCTAGGTACAGATACGCAGTATTTT. Encoded protein: CSATLAGGLGTDTQYF.

This clonotype was observed a few times. The chain links TRBV29-1 to TRBJ2-7; TRBD1 matches 10 bases. Losses at the gene ends were 6 bases for V and 4 bases for J; bases not matched to a gene: 3. Per germline, CDR1 SQVTM and CDR2 ANQGSEA. The CDR3 has 12 amino acids. This CDR3 is CSVTGGGYEQYF. CDR3 in DNA: TGCAGCGTGACAGGGGGCGGGTACGAGCAGTACTTC.

This clonotype showed up many times. CDR3 protein: CASSLTGVNEQFF. CDR3 DNA sequence: TGTGCCAGCAGCTTAACGGGCGTCAATGAGCAGTTCTTC. The chain links TRBV7-9 to TRBJ2-1; D is undetermined. Trimming removed 2 bases from V and 6 bases from J, with 8 bases in between. From germline, CDR1 is SEHNR and CDR2 FQNEAQ (reference sequence). The CDR3 length is 13 residues.

This chain uses TRBV6-5 with TRBJ2-2; no definite D call. CDR1 is MNHEY, CDR2 SVGAGI, per germline. The CDR3 loop spans 15 amino acids. The V gene lost 5 bases and the J gene lost 2 bases, with 12 bases spanning the gap. The CDR3 loop is CASSDWIRNTGELFF. CDR3 nucleotide sequence: TGTGCCAGCAGTGACTGGATCCGAAACACCGGGGAGCTGTTTTTT.